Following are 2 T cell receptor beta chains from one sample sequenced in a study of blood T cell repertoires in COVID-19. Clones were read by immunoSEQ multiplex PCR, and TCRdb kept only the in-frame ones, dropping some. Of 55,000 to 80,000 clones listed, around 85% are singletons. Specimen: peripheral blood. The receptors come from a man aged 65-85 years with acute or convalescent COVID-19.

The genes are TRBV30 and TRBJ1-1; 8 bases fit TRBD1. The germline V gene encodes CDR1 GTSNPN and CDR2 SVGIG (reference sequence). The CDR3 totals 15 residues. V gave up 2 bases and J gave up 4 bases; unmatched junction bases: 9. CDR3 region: CAWSPTTGGVTEAFF. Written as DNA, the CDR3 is TGTGCCTGGAGTCCCACAACAGGGGGAGTCACTGAAGCTTTCTTT.

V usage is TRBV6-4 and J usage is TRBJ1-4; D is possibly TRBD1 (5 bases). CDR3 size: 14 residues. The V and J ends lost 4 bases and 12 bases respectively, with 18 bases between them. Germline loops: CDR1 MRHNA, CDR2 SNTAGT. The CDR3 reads CASSGPGRTRELFF. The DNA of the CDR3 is TGTGCCAGCAGTGGCCCGGGACGGACTAGGGAACTGTTTTTT.